One sample yielded the 2 T cell receptor beta chains listed below, sequenced in a study of response to subunit inactivated influenza vaccine. Each CDR3 protein gets one entry after TCRdb re-called the RT-PCR reads with MiXCR. The repertoire holds around 710,000 distinct CDR3 sequences, with about 14% as singletons. Sequenced material: PBMCs from blood, taken 14 to 15 days before vaccination. These TCRs come from a man between 50 and 59 years old who received an inactivated influenza vaccine.

This clonotype occurred many times. This chain joins TRBV29-1 and TRBJ2-7; 13 bases are shared with TRBD2. The germline V gene encodes CDR1 SQVTM and CDR2 ANQGSEA. The CDR3 totals 13 residues. The V and J ends lost 6 bases and 3 bases, in that order; junction bases with no gene match: 2. The CDR3 here is CSVRTSGGYEQYF. The CDR3 coding sequence is TGCAGCGTCCGGACTAGCGGGGGCTACGAGCAGTACTTC.

The table lists this clonotype with a few counts. The gene calls are TRBV20-1 and TRBJ2-5, with D perhaps TRBD1 or TRBD2 (6 bases each). V was shortened by 5 bases and J by 5 bases, with 18 bases between the two germline ends. The germline gives CDR1 DFQATT, CDR2 SNEGSKA (reference sequence). This CDR3 is 14 amino acids long. The CDR3 protein is CSADAEGGWETQYF. Here the CDR3 DNA reads TGCAGTGCTGACGCAGAGGGGGGCTGGGAGACCCAGTACTTC.